This TCR beta chain was retrieved from a study of Graves' ophthalmopathy and Graves' hyperthyroidism. Looking at the study overall: The stable label applied to hyperthyroidism with no ophthalmopathy within 18 months of follow-up. Study results and caveats: Most expanded clonotypes in thyroid above 0.001 frequency also showed up in blood. Ophthalmopathy progression cases were predicted by the model with about 70% sensitivity and 72.22% specificity. For separating ophthalmopathy from stable hyperthyroidism, a 13-signature model gave around 86% sensitivity and approximately 76% specificity.

The CDR3 is 16 amino acids. CDR1 is DFQATT and CDR2 is SNEGSKA in the germline V gene (reference sequence). Trimming shortened V by 1 base and J by 12 bases, and 24 bases separated the two germline ends. The authors amplified TCR beta CDR3 regions from RNA transcripts. RT-PCR with HTBI primers came first, then second-round multiplex PCR. MiXCR was run by TCRdb on the multiplex PCR reads, yielding one entry per CDR3 protein. The sample has about 1.1 million distinct CDR3 sequences, 36% seen once. Regarding this clonotype: Its cognate antigen is unknown.

The sequence was obtained from an adult man with Graves' hyperthyroidism. Sequenced: peripheral blood or thyroid tissue (not recorded which). The chain carries TRBV20-1 and TRBJ1-4; D perhaps matches TRBD1 (5 bases). The CDR3 reads CSARAGGSRNRKELFF. For the CDR3, the DNA is TGCAGTGCTAGAGCTGGGGGTAGCAGAAATAGAAAGGAACTGTTTTTT.